One sample yielded the 19 T cell receptor beta chains listed below, sequenced in a study of T cells after yellow fever vaccination. One entry per CDR3 protein, called by TCRdb with MiXCR from the 5' RACE reads. The table includes roughly 300,000 distinct CDR3 sequences, 6.8% detected once. Sequenced here: PBMCs, sampled about 49 days after the first yellow fever vaccination. The receptors come from a man between 18 and 29 years old who received the YFV17D yellow fever vaccine.

This clonotype turned up a few times. The chain joins TRBV5-1 to TRBJ1-1, with a possible D match to TRBD1 (5 bases). CDR3 length equals 14 residues. V was trimmed by 6 bases and J by 0 bases, leaving 12 bases between them. Germline V gene data show CDR1 as SGHRS and CDR2 as YFSETQ. The CDR3 bases are TGCGCCAGCAATCGGGGGTCAATGAACACTGAAGCTTTCTTT. Translating it yields CASNRGSMNTEAFF.

For this clonotype: A read error is likely here: a far larger clone is one base away. The chain joins TRBV7-9 to TRBJ2-1; 12 nucleotides agree with TRBD2. Germline lookup yields CDR1 SEHNR and CDR2 FQNEAQ (reference sequence). CDR3 length: 15 amino acids. After removal of 3 bases from V and 4 bases from J, the junction contained 1 base not matched to a gene. CDR3 sequence (DNA): TGTGCCAGCAGCTTTGGACTAGCGGGGTACAATGAGCAGTTCTTC. Residues: CASSFGLAGYNEQFF.

This clonotype was observed many times. V usage is TRBV9 and J usage is TRBJ2-5; TRBD2 matches 11 bases. Germline CDR1 SGDLS, CDR2 YYNGEE. The CDR3 spans 16 residues. V lost 3 bases, J lost 6 bases, and 10 bases stayed unmatched. CDR3 bases: TGTGCCAGCAGCGGGACTAGCGGGCCGGCGATTAAGACCCAGTACTTC. As protein: CASSGTSGPAIKTQYF.

V usage is TRBV7-2 and J usage is TRBJ2-7; a possible D gene is TRBD1 (5 bases). Per the germline V gene, CDR1 is SGHTA and CDR2 is FQGNSA. V lost 5 bases, J lost 4 bases, and 18 bases lay in between. This CDR3 region has 15 residues. CDR3 residues: CASSPRAGQEYEQYF. The DNA of the CDR3 is TGTGCCAGCAGCCCCAGGGCAGGACAAGAATACGAGCAGTACTTC.

This clonotype has a handful of counts. The rearrangement joins TRBV7-3 to TRBJ2-1; tentatively, D is TRBD1 (5 bases). CDR1 SGHTA and CDR2 FQGTGA come from the germline V gene. The germline V and J ends were trimmed by 5 bases and 9 bases, with 17 bases remaining between them. This CDR3 spans 14 amino acids. For the CDR3, the DNA is TGTGCCAGCAGCCAACGGTCAGGGCCGAGTGAGCAGTTCTTC. This translates into CASSQRSGPSEQFF.

This clonotype was seen ten or more times. J is TRBJ1-2 and V is TRBV20-1; TRBD1 matches at 8 bases. The CDR3 has 15 residues. Germline V lookup: CDR1 DFQATT, CDR2 SNEGSKA (reference sequence). The trim removed 3 bases at V and 3 bases at J, leaving 9 bases unmatched. This CDR3 reads CSARGTGKFYYGYTF. The CDR3 DNA reads TGCAGTGCTAGGGGGACAGGCAAGTTCTACTATGGCTACACCTTC.

This clonotype was recorded a few times. The chain uses TRBV18 and TRBJ1-2; D is undetermined. CDR3 length: 14 amino acids. The germline V gene has CDR1 KGHSH and CDR2 LQKENI. The V and J ends lost 3 bases and 8 bases respectively, with 16 bases between them. The CDR3 spells CASSPSANLKGYTF. The DNA for the CDR3 is TGTGCCAGCTCACCGAGTGCTAATCTGAAGGGCTACACCTTC. Together with reference TRBV18 and TRBJ1-2, the CDR3 gives the full variable domain: NAGVMQNPRHLVRRRGQEARLRCSPMKGHSHVYWYRQLPEEGLKFMVYLQKENIIDESGMPKERFSAEFPKEGPSILRIQQVVRGDSAAYFCASSPSANLKGYTFGSGTRLTVV.

This clonotype was observed at least ten times. The V gene is TRBV20-1, the J gene TRBJ2-1; 8 bases are shared with TRBD1. This CDR3 has 14 residues. From germline, CDR1 is DFQATT and CDR2 SNEGSKA (reference sequence). The V segment lost 1 base and the J segment 6 bases; nucleotides outside the gene matches: 5. This CDR3 reads CSARVLDRVNEQFF. The CDR3 coding sequence is TGCAGTGCTAGAGTCTTGGACAGGGTCAATGAGCAGTTCTTC.

This clonotype was seen only a few times. The V and J genes are TRBV7-9 and TRBJ2-5; D unresolved. V was cut by 6 bases and J by 7 bases, with 6 bases left in between. The CDR3 is made up of 10 amino acids. The germline gives CDR1 SEHNR, CDR2 FQNEAQ (reference sequence). The CDR3 sequence is CASRLGTQYF. The CDR3 nucleotides are TGTGCCAGCAGATTGGGGACCCAGTACTTC.

The CDR3: CSARGQGRQRMNTEAFF. For the CDR3, the DNA is TGCAGTGCTAGGGGACAGGGGCGCCAAAGAATGAACACTGAAGCTTTCTTT. This chain connects TRBV20-1 to TRBJ1-1; 10 bases map to TRBD1. Germline CDR1 and CDR2: DFQATT and SNEGSKA (reference sequence). V lost 3 bases to trimming and J lost 0 bases; unmatched junction nucleotides: 10. CDR3 length: 17 residues.

This clonotype has a count of ten or more. The gene calls are TRBV3-1 and TRBJ1-2, with D perhaps TRBD1 (6 bases). The germline gives CDR1 LGHDT, CDR2 YNNKEL (reference sequence). This CDR3 spans 13 amino acids. V lost 8 bases, J lost 4 bases, and 14 bases lay in between. CDR3 region: CASGLQGFYGYTF. CDR3 DNA sequence: TGTGCCAGCGGATTACAGGGCTTCTATGGCTACACCTTC.

The V call is TRBV28, the J call TRBJ2-7, with D perhaps TRBD2 (5 bases). V was clipped by 1 base and J by 5 bases, with 12 bases between them. In germline, CDR1 is MDHEN, CDR2 SYDVKM. The CDR3 extends over 14 amino acids. For the CDR3, the DNA is TGTGCCAGCAGTTTATCGAATTTAGCGAACGAGCAGTACGTC. Amino acids: CASSLSNLANEQYV.

V is TRBV4-1 and J is TRBJ1-1; tentative D call: TRBD1 (6 bases). There are 15 residues in the CDR3. CDR1 and CDR2 (germline): MGHRA, YSYEKL. Trimming left V 2 bases short and J 1 base short, with 11 bases between. The CDR3 nucleotides are TGCGCCAGCAGCCAACGGGAGGGACAGAACACTGAAGCTTTCTTT. This gives the protein CASSQREGQNTEAFF.

The table lists this clonotype with a few counts. The rearrangement joins TRBV7-2 to TRBJ2-7; possibly TRBD1 for D (5 bases). The germline gives CDR1 SGHTA, CDR2 FQGNSA. V was clipped by 2 bases and J by 0 bases, with 14 bases between them. The CDR3 contains 16 residues. CDR3 protein: CASSLKRGTNSYEQYF. CDR3 in DNA: TGTGCCAGCAGCTTAAAAAGGGGCACTAACTCCTACGAGCAGTACTTC.

This clonotype was seen only a few times. This sequence joins TRBV7-2 and TRBJ2-3, with D unresolved. Germline V gives CDR1 SGHTA, CDR2 FQGNSA. This CDR3 region has 15 residues. Trimming shortened V by 5 bases and J by 2 bases, and 14 bases separated the two germline ends. In DNA, the CDR3 is TGTGCCAGCAGCCGGGCGGTCCAGACCACAGATACGCAGTATTTT. Amino acid sequence: CASSRAVQTTDTQYF.

This clonotype came up a few times. This chain links TRBV7-3 with TRBJ1-2; 7 positions match TRBD1. V lost 3 bases, J lost 4 bases, and 8 bases stayed unmatched. Germline CDR1 SGHTA, CDR2 FQGTGA. This CDR3 is built from 15 residues. CDR3 in amino acids: CASSFDAGGSYGYTF. The CDR3 bases are TGTGCCAGCAGCTTTGACGCAGGGGGGAGCTATGGCTACACCTTC.

This clonotype turned up a few times. The chain carries TRBV18 and TRBJ2-1, with D maybe TRBD2 (5 bases). V was trimmed by 3 bases and J by 8 bases, leaving 8 bases between them. Looked up from germline, CDR1 is KGHSH and CDR2 is LQKENI. The length of the CDR3 is 12 residues. DNA for the CDR3: TGTGCCAGCTCACCGGTACTAGATGAGCAGTTCTTC. It specifies CASSPVLDEQFF.

The chain combines TRBV5-5 with TRBJ2-5; the D is unclear. The CDR3 length is 14 residues. V shed 4 bases and J shed 1 base, with 11 bases lying between them. Germline V lookup: CDR1 SGHKS, CDR2 YYEKEE (reference sequence). The CDR3 DNA reads as TGTGCCAGCAGCCGCGGTACACCCCAAGAGACCCAGTACTTC. Translating it yields CASSRGTPQETQYF. Full variable domain (outside the CDR3, taken from reference TRBV5-5 and TRBJ2-5): DAGVTQSPTHLIKTRGQQVTLRCSPISGHKSVSWYQQVLGQGPQFIFQYYEKEERGRGNFPDRFSARQFPNYSSELNVNALLLGDSALYLCASSRGTPQETQYFGPGTRLLVL.

This clonotype showed up many times. The chain is built from TRBV11-2 and TRBJ1-5; D not resolved. V dropped 3 bases and J dropped 5 bases, with 14 bases sitting between them. CDR3 length: 15 residues. From germline, CDR1 is SGHAT and CDR2 FQNNGV. The CDR3 DNA reads as TGTGCCAGCAGCTTTAAAGGTCTGAAGGATCAGCCCCAGCATTTT. Residues: CASSFKGLKDQPQHF.